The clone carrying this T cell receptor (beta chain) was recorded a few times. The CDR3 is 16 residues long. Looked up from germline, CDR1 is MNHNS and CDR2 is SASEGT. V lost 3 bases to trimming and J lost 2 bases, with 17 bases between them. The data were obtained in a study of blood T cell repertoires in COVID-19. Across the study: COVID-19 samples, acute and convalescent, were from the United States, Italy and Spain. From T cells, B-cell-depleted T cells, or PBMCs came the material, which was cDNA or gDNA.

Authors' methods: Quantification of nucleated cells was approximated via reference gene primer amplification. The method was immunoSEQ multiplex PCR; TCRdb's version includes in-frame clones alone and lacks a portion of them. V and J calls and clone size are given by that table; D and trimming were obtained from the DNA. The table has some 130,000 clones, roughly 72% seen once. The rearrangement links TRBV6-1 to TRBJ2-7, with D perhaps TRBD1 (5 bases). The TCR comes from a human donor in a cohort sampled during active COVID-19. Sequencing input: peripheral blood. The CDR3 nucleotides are TGTGCCAGCAGTGACCAACGGACACCGGAGACCTACGAGCAGTACTTC. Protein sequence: CASSDQRTPETYEQYF.